The 5 T cell receptor beta chains reported below all come from one sample, sequenced in a study of cytomegalovirus exposure and HLA in healthy donors. PCR was performed using 60 Vbeta and 13 Jbeta primers. This table comes from immunoSEQ multiplex PCR, and its TCRdb copy is limited to in-frame clones, with some not included. In the table there are roughly 130,000 clones, 76% of which are singletons. Sequenced material: PBMCs. These TCRs come from a man aged 35 to 55 in good health and CMV-seronegative.

The CDR3 DNA follows: TGTGCCAGCAGCTTCACCCTCGGGGGTTCCACCGGGGAGCTGTTTTTT. Translating gives CASSFTLGGSTGELFF. This chain uses TRBV11-3 with TRBJ2-2; TRBD2 might be the D (6 bases). With 3 bases removed from V and 4 bases from J, the gap between germline ends came to 15 bases. The CDR3 covers 16 residues. The germline CDR1 and CDR2 sequences are SGHNT and YENEEA.

V is TRBV27 and J is TRBJ2-7, with 16 bases fitting TRBD2. This CDR3 contains 18 residues. J was trimmed by 2 bases and V by 4 bases; bases with no gene match: 8. Germline CDR1 and CDR2: MNHEY and SMNVEV (reference sequence). The CDR3 loop is CASSSIGTSGGATYEQYF. CDR3 bases: TGTGCCAGCAGTTCAATAGGGACTAGCGGGGGGGCAACCTACGAGCAGTACTTC.

Worth noting for this clone: The junction departs from the called germline gene at one end, perhaps through a read error. This sequence joins TRBV7-9 and TRBJ1-1, with TRBD1 matching 7 bases. The germline V gene encodes CDR1 SEHNR and CDR2 FQNEAQ (reference sequence). This CDR3 is built from 18 residues. The DNA of the CDR3 is TGTGTCAGCAGCTTAAGTGTCCTGAGACAGGGATTGAACACTGAAGCTTTCTTT. Amino acid sequence: CVSSLSVLRQGLNTEAFF. The entire variable domain, with the rest obtained from reference TRBV7-9 and TRBJ1-1, is as follows: DTGVSQNPRHKITKRGQNVTFRCDPISEHNRLYWYRQTLGQGPEFLTYFQNEAQLEKSRLLSDRFSAERPKGSFSTLEIQRTEQGDSAMYLCVSSLSVLRQGLNTEAFFGQGTRLTVV.

This clone was seen more than once but under ten times. The chain links TRBV6-5 to TRBJ1-2; D might be TRBD1 (5 bases). The germline V gene encodes CDR1 MNHEY and CDR2 SVGAGI. V shed 4 bases and J shed 8 bases, with 14 bases lying between them. The CDR3 runs to 13 residues. The CDR3 DNA sequence: TGTGCCAGCAGTTCTGGGGGGGGACGAGGCTACACCTTC. This encodes CASSSGGGRGYTF.

The table lists this clone with a count of one. This chain connects TRBV5-1 to TRBJ2-6; D might be TRBD2 (5 bases). Looked up from germline, CDR1 is SGHRS and CDR2 is YFSETQ. This CDR3 spans 14 amino acids. Trimming left V 4 bases short and J 3 bases short, with 8 bases between. CDR3 bases: TGCGCCAGCAGCCCCGAGGGTGGGGCCAACGTCCTGACTTTC. Translating gives CASSPEGGANVLTF.